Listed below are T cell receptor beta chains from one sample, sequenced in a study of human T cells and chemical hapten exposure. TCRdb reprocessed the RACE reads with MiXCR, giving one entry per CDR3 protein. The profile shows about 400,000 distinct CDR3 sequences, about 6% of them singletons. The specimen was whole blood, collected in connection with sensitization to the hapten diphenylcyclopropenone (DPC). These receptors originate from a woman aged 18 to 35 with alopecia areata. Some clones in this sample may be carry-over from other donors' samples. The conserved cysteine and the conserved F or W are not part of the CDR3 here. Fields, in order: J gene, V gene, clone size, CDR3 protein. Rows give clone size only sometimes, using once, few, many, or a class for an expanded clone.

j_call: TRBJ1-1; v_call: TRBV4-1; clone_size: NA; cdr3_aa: ASSQARGVREAF
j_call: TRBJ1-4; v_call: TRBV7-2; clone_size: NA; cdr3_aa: ASSRNWANEKLF
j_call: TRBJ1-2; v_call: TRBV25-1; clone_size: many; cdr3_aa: ASSAGAYGYT
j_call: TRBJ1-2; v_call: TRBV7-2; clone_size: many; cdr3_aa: ASSSSGTENYGYT
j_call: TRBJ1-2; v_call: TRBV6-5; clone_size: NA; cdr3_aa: ASSYEENYGYT
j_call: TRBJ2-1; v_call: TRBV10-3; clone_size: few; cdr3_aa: AIRNRDLKENEQF
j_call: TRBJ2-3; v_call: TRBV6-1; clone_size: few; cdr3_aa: ASSLMGLAGTDTQY
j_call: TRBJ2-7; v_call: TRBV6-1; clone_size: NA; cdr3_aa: ASSESPSYEQY
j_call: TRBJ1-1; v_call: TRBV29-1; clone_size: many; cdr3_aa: SVEYLYTEAF
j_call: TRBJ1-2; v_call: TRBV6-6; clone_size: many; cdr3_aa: ASSYLGAAYGYT
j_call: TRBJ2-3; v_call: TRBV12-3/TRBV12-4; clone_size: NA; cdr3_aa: ASRNTGGDTQY
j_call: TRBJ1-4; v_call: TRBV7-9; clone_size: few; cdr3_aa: ASSSMALSNEKLF
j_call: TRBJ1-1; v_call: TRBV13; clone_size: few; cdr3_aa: ASSTGQMNTEAF
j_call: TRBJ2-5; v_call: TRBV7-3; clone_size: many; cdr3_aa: ASSSTRHETQY
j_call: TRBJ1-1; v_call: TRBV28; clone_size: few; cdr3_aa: ASSVTGGEAEAF
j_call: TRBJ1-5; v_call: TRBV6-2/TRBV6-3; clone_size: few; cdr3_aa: ASRRTAGEPQH
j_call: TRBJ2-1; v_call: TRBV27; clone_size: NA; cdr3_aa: ASTRRGPGNEQF
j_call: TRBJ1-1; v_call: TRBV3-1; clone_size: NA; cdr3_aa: ASSQWDSLNTEAF
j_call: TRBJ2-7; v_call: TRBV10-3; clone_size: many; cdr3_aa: AISKLAGDSYEQY
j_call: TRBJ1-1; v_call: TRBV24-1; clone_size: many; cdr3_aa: ATSTRGDTEAF
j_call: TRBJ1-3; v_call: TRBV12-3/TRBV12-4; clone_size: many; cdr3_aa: ATTGLSKNTIY
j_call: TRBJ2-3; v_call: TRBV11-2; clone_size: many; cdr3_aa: ASSLMHNTDTQY
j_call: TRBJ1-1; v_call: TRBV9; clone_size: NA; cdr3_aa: ASSPNDRNTEAF
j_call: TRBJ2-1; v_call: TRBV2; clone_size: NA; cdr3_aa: ASRIGTPKSSYNEQF
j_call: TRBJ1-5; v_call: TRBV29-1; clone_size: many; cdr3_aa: SVYPGGQPQH
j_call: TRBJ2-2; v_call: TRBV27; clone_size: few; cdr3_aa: ASSFDSSNTGELF
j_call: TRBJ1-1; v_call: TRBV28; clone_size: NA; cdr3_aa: ASSFPTQGARVAF
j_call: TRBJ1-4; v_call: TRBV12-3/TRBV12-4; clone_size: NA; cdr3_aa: ASSQNGGRGEKLF
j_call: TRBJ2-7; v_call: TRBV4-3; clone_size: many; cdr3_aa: ASSLSRGGPNEQY
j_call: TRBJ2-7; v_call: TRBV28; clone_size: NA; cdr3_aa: ASSDLGGYEQY
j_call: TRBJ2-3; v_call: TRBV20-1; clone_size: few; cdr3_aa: SASWTSGGAGDTQY
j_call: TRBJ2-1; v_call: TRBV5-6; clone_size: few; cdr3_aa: ASSGRWGSGSTYNEQF
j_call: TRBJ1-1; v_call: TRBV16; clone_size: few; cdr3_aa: ASSQDEGTEAF
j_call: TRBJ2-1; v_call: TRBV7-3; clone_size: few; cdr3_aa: ASSLNWGEQF
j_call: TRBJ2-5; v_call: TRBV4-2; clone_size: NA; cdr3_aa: ASSRGPVDTVETQY
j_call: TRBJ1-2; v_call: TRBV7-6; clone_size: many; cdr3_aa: ASSPGNYGYGYT
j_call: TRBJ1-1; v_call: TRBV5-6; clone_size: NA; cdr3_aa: ASSLGSGTNTEAF
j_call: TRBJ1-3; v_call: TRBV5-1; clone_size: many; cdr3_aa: ASSSGQGLGNTIY
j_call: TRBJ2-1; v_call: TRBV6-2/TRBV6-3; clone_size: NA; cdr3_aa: ASRGDSTVYNEQF
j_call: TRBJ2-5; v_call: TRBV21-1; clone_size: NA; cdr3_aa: ASRTGTQQETQY
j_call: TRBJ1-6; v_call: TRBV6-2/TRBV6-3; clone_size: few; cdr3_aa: ASRDDSSPLH
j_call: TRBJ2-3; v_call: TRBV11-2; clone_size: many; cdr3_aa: ASSPRVAGDTQY
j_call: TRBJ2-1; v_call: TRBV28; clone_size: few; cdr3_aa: ASPASGGADNEQF